This T cell receptor (beta chain) was identified during a study of blood T cell repertoires in COVID-19. Study-level information: Samples of COVID-19 (acute and convalescent) were obtained from the United States, Italy and Spain. Sample material is recorded as cDNA or gDNA derived from T cells, B-cell-depleted T cells, or PBMCs.

Trimming left V 4 bases short and J 3 bases short, with 25 bases between. Germline CDR1 and CDR2: SQVTM and ANQGSEA. The CDR3 has 17 amino acids. Authors' processing steps: Nucleated cell counts were estimated from reference gene primer amplification. The method was immunoSEQ multiplex PCR; TCRdb's version includes in-frame clones alone and lacks a portion of them. V and J calls and clone size follow that table, whereas D and trimming were derived from the DNA. Of fewer than 250,000 clones listed, around four fifths were seen once; the top ten hold roughly 4%. The chain uses TRBV29-1 and TRBJ2-7, with unresolved D. Input material: peripheral blood. This clonotype originated in a man aged 50 to 60 with acute or convalescent COVID-19. The CDR3 is CSVAERPVAGPYYEQYF. For the CDR3, the DNA is TGCAGCGTTGCTGAAAGGCCCGTGGCAGGCCCTTACTACGAGCAGTACTTC.